These 21 T cell receptor beta chains share one sample of origin, sequenced in a study of blood T cell repertoires in COVID-19. Libraries were prepared by immunoSEQ multiplex PCR; TCRdb keeps only in-frame clonotypes and omits some of them. Altogether roughly 260,000 clones are present, about 88% being singletons, with the ten largest covering 2.1%. The sequenced material came from peripheral blood. The receptors shown here come from a woman aged 40 to 50 who had recovered from COVID-19.

The rearrangement uses TRBV7-3 and TRBJ2-2, with 9 nucleotides matching TRBD1. V lost 5 bases, J lost 6 bases, and 7 bases stayed unmatched. Germline V gene sequence: CDR1 SGHTA, CDR2 FQGTGA. CDR3 size: 15 residues. This CDR3 reads CASSSGTGYSGELFF. The CDR3 DNA is TGTGCCAGCAGCAGCGGGACAGGGTACTCCGGGGAGCTGTTTTTT.

Only a few counts were recorded for this clone. This chain uses TRBV20-1 with TRBJ1-3; the match to TRBD1 covers 11 bases. This CDR3 spans 16 amino acids. Germline V CDR1 and CDR2: DFQATT, SNEGSKA (reference sequence). The ends lost 3 bases at V and 4 bases at J; junction bases unmatched: 8. Written as DNA, the CDR3 is TGCAGTGCTAGTGGTCCGGGACAGGGGGACGGAAACACCATATATTTT. Its protein product is CSASGPGQGDGNTIYF.

J is TRBJ2-6 and V is TRBV7-2; D ambiguous. Germline CDR1 SGHTA, CDR2 FQGNSA. This CDR3 comprises 14 residues. Trimming shortened V by 5 bases and J by 4 bases, and 9 bases separated the two germline ends. CDR3 in DNA: TGTGCCAGCAGCCGGTACTCCGGGGCCAACGTCCTGACTTTC. Translation gives CASSRYSGANVLTF.

A remark on this clone: The sample carries other DNA sequences with the same CDR3. The CDR3 here is CASSIRDSNQPQHF. In nucleotides, the CDR3 is TGTGCCAGTAGTATACGGGATAGCAATCAGCCCCAGCATTTT. This sequence joins TRBV19 and TRBJ1-5; D is ambiguous. The germline V and J ends were trimmed by 2 bases and 0 bases, with 5 bases remaining between them. From germline, CDR1 is LNHDA and CDR2 SQIVND (reference sequence). The CDR3 sequence is 14 residues long.

As for this clone: Other DNA variants within this sample encode the same CDR3. The chain recombines TRBV11-2 with TRBJ1-1; unclear D gene. The CDR3 is 14 amino acids. V was pared by 5 bases and J by 0 bases, with 10 bases between. Germline V gene data show CDR1 as SGHAT and CDR2 as FQNNGV. CDR3 loop: CASSLRELNTEAFF. The CDR3 DNA sequence: TGTGCCAGCAGCCTTAGGGAGCTGAACACTGAAGCTTTCTTT.

This chain joins TRBV5-1 and TRBJ1-5, with 7 bases that match TRBD1. Germline V gene lookup returns CDR1 SGHRS and CDR2 YFSETQ. Trimming at V came to 4 bases and at J to 6 bases, leaving 4 bases not matched to a gene. CDR3 length: 13 residues. The CDR3 sequence: CASSKQGFQPQHF. The CDR3 coding sequence is TGCGCCAGCAGCAAACAGGGGTTTCAGCCCCAGCATTTT.

The chain carries TRBV12-3 or TRBV12-4 and TRBJ1-2; D possibly corresponds to TRBD1 (6 bases). This CDR3 is built from 13 residues. Trimming took 5 bases from V and 1 from J, leaving 8 bases between them. The CDR3: CASSMDSNYGYTF. As DNA, the CDR3 is TGTGCCAGCAGTATGGACAGTAACTATGGCTACACCTTC.

The chain couples TRBV14 to TRBJ2-5; 10 positions match TRBD2. This CDR3 region has 15 residues. Germline-derived CDR1 and CDR2 are SGHDN and FVKESK. The V gene end was trimmed by 0 bases and the J gene end by 4 bases; junction bases not matched to a gene: 2. CDR3 residues: CASSQDSGGRETQYF. CDR3 DNA sequence: TGTGCCAGCAGCCAAGATAGCGGGGGGAGAGAGACCCAGTACTTC.

The CDR3 loop is CASSFRDRGEKLFF. The CDR3, as DNA: TGTGCCAGCAGCTTTCGGGACAGGGGCGAAAAACTGTTTTTT. V is TRBV9 and J is TRBJ1-4, with 10 nucleotides matching TRBD1. Trimming cost V 4 bases and J 8 bases; bases outside gene matches: 5. Germline V gene sequence: CDR1 SGDLS, CDR2 YYNGEE. The CDR3 consists of 14 residues.

The chain's CDR3 is CASSEVGAGDQPQHF. CDR3 nucleotide sequence: TGTGCCAGCAGTGAAGTGGGGGCTGGGGATCAGCCCCAGCATTTT. V and J are TRBV2 and TRBJ1-5; tentative D call: TRBD1 (6 bases). V dropped 1 base and J dropped 5 bases, with 12 bases sitting between them. Germline V gives CDR1 SNHLY, CDR2 FYNNEI. This CDR3 contains 15 residues.

The genes are TRBV6-2 or TRBV6-3 and TRBJ1-5; TRBD1 matches at 9 bases. The V segment lost 2 bases and the J segment 3 bases; nucleotides outside the gene matches: 5. CDR3 length equals 16 residues. In germline, CDR1 is MNHEY, CDR2 SVGEGT. The CDR3 region has the DNA TGTGCCAGCAGTTACGCCGGGACAGGGTCCAATCAGCCCCAGCATTTT. This codes for CASSYAGTGSNQPQHF.

This chain links TRBV4-2 with TRBJ1-4; D not resolved. This CDR3 comprises 15 residues. The V gene's germline CDR1 is LGHNA and CDR2 YNFKEQ. V gave up 0 bases and J gave up 8 bases, with 13 bases separating them. For the CDR3, the DNA is TGTGCCAGCAGCCAAGAGGGGAGGTTAAAGGAAAAACTGTTTTTT. Translated, it gives CASSQEGRLKEKLFF.

The chain has TRBV3-1 (or the pseudogene TRBV3-2) and TRBJ2-1, with unresolved D. CDR1 is LGHDT, CDR2 YNNKEL, per germline (reference sequence). The ends were cut back, 8 bases at V and 0 bases at J, with 8 bases in the middle. This CDR3 is 13 amino acids long. Written as DNA, the CDR3 is TGTGCCAGCTCTAGGATCTCCTACAATGAGCAGTTCTTC. Translated: CASSRISYNEQFF.

The chain links TRBV30 to TRBJ1-6; D not certain. Per the germline V gene, CDR1 is GTSNPN and CDR2 is SVGIG (reference sequence). This CDR3 comprises 13 residues. V dropped 3 bases and J dropped 7 bases, with 10 bases sitting between them. The CDR3: CAWRLTENSPLHF. The CDR3, as DNA: TGTGCCTGGAGGCTAACGGAGAATTCACCCCTCCACTTT.

The chain carries TRBV27 and TRBJ2-1, with a weak D call TRBD2 (6 bases). CDR3 length equals 13 residues. Germline V gene lookup returns CDR1 MNHEY and CDR2 SMNVEV (reference sequence). Deletions cut 5 bases from V and 3 bases from J, with 8 bases between. This CDR3 reads CASSRLGYNEQFF. In DNA, the CDR3 is TGTGCCAGCAGTAGACTAGGCTACAATGAGCAGTTCTTC.

The rearrangement links TRBV18 to TRBJ2-5, with TRBD1 matching 8 bases. J lost 0 bases, V lost 5 bases, and 8 bases had no gene match. CDR3 length: 16 residues. The germline V gene encodes CDR1 KGHSH and CDR2 LQKENI. This chain's CDR3 is CASSDQGQANQETQYF. As DNA, the CDR3 is TGTGCCAGCTCAGATCAGGGACAGGCGAACCAAGAGACCCAGTACTTC.

The chain recombines TRBV5-1 with TRBJ2-3; 8 nucleotides agree with TRBD1. Looked up from germline, CDR1 is SGHRS and CDR2 is YFSETQ. The J segment lost 3 bases and the V segment lost 7 bases, leaving 7 bases of the junction unmatched. CDR3 length equals 14 residues. CDR3 nucleotide sequence: TGCGCCAGCGGGGGTACAGGGGGTACAGATACGCAGTATTTT. This sequence encodes CASGGTGGTDTQYF.

V and J are TRBV9 and TRBJ1-2, with D perhaps matching TRBD1 (6 bases). Trimming pared 4 bases from V and 6 bases from J, leaving 19 bases between. This CDR3 comprises 15 residues. Germline V gene sequence: CDR1 SGDLS, CDR2 YYNGEE. As DNA, the CDR3 is TGTGCCAGCAGCTATACAGGTGGGGGCTGGAATGGCTACACCTTC. Protein sequence: CASSYTGGGWNGYTF.

The rearrangement joins TRBV3-1 (or the pseudogene TRBV3-2) to TRBJ1-6; D not resolved. The CDR3 covers 14 residues. The ends were cut back, 4 bases at V and 2 bases at J, with 6 bases in the middle. CDR1 is LGHDT and CDR2 is YNNKEL in the germline V gene (reference sequence). The CDR3: CASSPSPYNSPLHF. The CDR3 nucleotides are TGTGCCAGCAGCCCGAGTCCCTATAATTCACCCCTCCACTTT.

The V call is TRBV27, the J call TRBJ2-1, with D possibly matching TRBD2 (5 bases). Trimming removed 3 bases from V and 5 bases from J, with 14 bases in between. This CDR3 has 15 amino acids. Per germline, CDR1 MNHEY and CDR2 SMNVEV (reference sequence). As DNA, the CDR3 is TGTGCCAGCAGTTTTGGGCTAGCAGATAACAATGAGCAGTTCTTC. Amino acid sequence: CASSFGLADNNEQFF.

This chain joins TRBV6-4 and TRBJ2-1; 8 nucleotides agree with TRBD2. The CDR3 spans 15 residues. Germline V CDR1 and CDR2: MRHNA, SNTAGT. V gave up 2 bases and J gave up 4 bases; unmatched junction bases: 4. The CDR3 loop is CASSDEAGAYNEQFF. CDR3 in DNA: TGTGCCAGCAGTGACGAAGCGGGGGCGTACAATGAGCAGTTCTTC.